The 30 T cell receptor beta chains listed next were all sequenced from one sample in a study of T-cell reconstitution after alpha-beta-depleted transplantation in children. As it was prepared, the TCRbeta library received unique molecular identifiers. From the PCR reads, TCRdb called clonotypes with MiXCR, one entry per CDR3 protein. This table has hundreds of thousands of distinct CDR3 sequences, around 15% appearing once. This specimen consisted of PBMCs, mostly from graft donor cells, obtained 360 days after TCRalphabeta/CD19-depleted stem cell transplant. All receptors come from a male patient between 2 and 15 years old who had a stem cell transplant for acute lymphoblastic leukemia, so the T cells may come from the graft donor.

This clonotype turned up a few times. The genes are TRBV12-3 or TRBV12-4 and TRBJ2-7, with D possibly being TRBD1 or TRBD2 (5 bases each). The CDR3 loop spans 16 amino acids. V lost 5 bases to trimming and J lost 4 bases, with 21 bases between them. CDR3 residues: CASSREWDRPSYEQYF. Here the CDR3 DNA reads TGTGCCAGCAGTAGGGAATGGGACCGTCCCTCATACGAGCAGTACTTC.

This clonotype was seen only a few times. The chain uses TRBV12-3 or TRBV12-4 and TRBJ1-5; a weak D match, TRBD1 (6 bases). The CDR3 runs 15 residues. V shed 4 bases and J shed 2 bases, with 12 bases lying between them. CDR3 DNA sequence: TGTGCCAGCAGTTCAGGGGCGCCGGGCAATCAGCCCCAGCATTTT. It yields the protein CASSSGAPGNQPQHF.

The V and J genes are TRBV2 and TRBJ2-7; the D gene is possibly TRBD1 (6 bases). The length of the CDR3 is 15 residues. V lost 4 bases and J 3 bases, leaving 16 bases between the germline ends. Germline V gene sequence: CDR1 SNHLY, CDR2 FYNNEI. Written as DNA, the CDR3 is TGTGCCAGCAGTGGGGACCGGGACACCTACTACGAGCAGTACTTC. Residues: CASSGDRDTYYEQYF.

This clonotype was counted between two and nine times. The genes are TRBV9 and TRBJ2-1; possible D gene TRBD2, 5 bases. In germline, CDR1 is SGDLS, CDR2 YYNGEE. V lost 3 bases, J lost 9 bases, and 13 bases lay in between. The CDR3 totals 13 residues. The CDR3 bases are TGTGCCAGCAGCGAGATGAGTGGGAGTGAGCAGTTCTTC. Translated, it gives CASSEMSGSEQFF.

This clonotype was seen repeatedly, ten times or more. The chain combines TRBV4-3 with TRBJ2-5, with D tentatively TRBD1 (7 bases). The CDR3 contains 17 residues. V lost 1 base to trimming and J lost 3 bases, with 18 bases between them. Per the germline V gene, CDR1 is LGHNA and CDR2 is YSLEER. The CDR3, as DNA: TGCGCCAGCAGCCAAGTTGCAGGAGGGGGCCCTAAAGAGACCCAGTACTTC. Protein sequence: CASSQVAGGGPKETQYF.

The chain uses TRBV29-1 and TRBJ2-7; 7 nucleotides line up with TRBD1. CDR1 and CDR2 (germline): SQVTM, ANQGSEA. V lost 6 bases, J lost 1 base, and 9 bases stayed unmatched. The CDR3 is 14 amino acids. The CDR3 nucleotides read TGCAGCGTGATGACAGGGATCGGGTCCTACGAGCAGTACTTC. It encodes CSVMTGIGSYEQYF.

The V and J genes are TRBV29-1 and TRBJ1-1, with D uncertain. V lost 1 base and J lost 5, with 8 bases in between. Germline CDR1 SQVTM, CDR2 ANQGSEA. The CDR3 contains 12 residues. CDR3 region: CSVEVVVTEAFF. In DNA form, the CDR3 reads TGCAGCGTTGAAGTGGTGGTAACTGAAGCTTTCTTT.

The gene calls are TRBV7-2 and TRBJ2-5; 7 bases align to TRBD2. The CDR3 loop spans 15 amino acids. Looked up from germline, CDR1 is SGHTA and CDR2 is FQGNSA. The ends lost 5 bases at V and 2 bases at J; junction bases unmatched: 8. CDR3 sequence reads: CASSPRRREQETQYF. DNA of the CDR3: TGTGCCAGCAGCCCCAGAAGGCGGGAGCAAGAGACCCAGTACTTC.

This clonotype was observed a handful of times. J is TRBJ2-1 and V is TRBV4-3; the D gene is possibly TRBD2 (7 bases). CDR1 and CDR2 (germline): LGHNA, YSLEER. Trimming took off 1 base at V and 7 bases at J, with 20 bases between the two ends. This CDR3 is built from 17 residues. In DNA, the CDR3 is TGCGCCAGCAGCCAAGGGGCGCAGGGGACCGGGGGGAATGAGCAGTTCTTC. It is translated as CASSQGAQGTGGNEQFF.

This clonotype was detected only a few times. The rearrangement joins TRBV5-6 to TRBJ2-2; D is unresolved. CDR3 length: 14 amino acids. Per germline, CDR1 SGHDT and CDR2 YYEEEE. V lost 2 bases, J lost 6 bases, and 11 bases lay in between. As DNA, the CDR3 is TGTGCCAGCAGCTTCGACTCCTGGGCCGGGGAGCTGTTTTTT. It translates to CASSFDSWAGELFF.

This chain connects TRBV4-3 to TRBJ2-2; D remains unclear. Germline V gives CDR1 LGHNA, CDR2 YSLEER. V was pared by 0 bases and J by 7 bases, with 12 bases between. The CDR3 sequence is 15 residues long. CDR3 DNA sequence: TGCGCCAGCAGCCAAGATACGACCCCCCGCGGGGAGCTGTTTTTT. Translating it yields CASSQDTTPRGELFF.

This clonotype has at least ten counts. The chain links TRBV4-1 to TRBJ2-5, with TRBD1 matching 9 bases. V was pared by 3 bases and J by 5 bases, with 10 bases of the junction left unmatched. The CDR3 runs to 16 residues. Germline lookup yields CDR1 MGHRA and CDR2 YSYEKL. The DNA for the CDR3 is TGCGCCAGCAGCCACCTGGGAGGGGACAGGGAGGAGACCCAGTACTTC. Its translation: CASSHLGGDREETQYF.

This clonotype has a handful of counts. V is TRBV28 and J is TRBJ2-2, with D tentatively TRBD1 or TRBD2 (5 bases each). Between the trimmed V and J ends, which lost 10 bases and 5 bases, there was a span of 26 bases. This CDR3 is 17 amino acids long. Per germline, CDR1 MDHEN and CDR2 SYDVKM. CDR3 DNA: TGTGCCACATCCACGAGTTCCTGGGGACCCGGGACCGGGGAGCTGTTTTTT. This codes for CATSTSSWGPGTGELFF.

This clonotype has only a few counts. The V gene is TRBV27, the J gene TRBJ2-1; 7 bases match TRBD2. Trimming cost V 6 bases and J 4 bases; bases outside gene matches: 15. Per germline, CDR1 MNHEY and CDR2 SMNVEV (reference sequence). The CDR3 runs 17 residues. CDR3 sequence reads: CASSLWGEGTKYNEQFF. The CDR3 DNA follows: TGTGCCAGCAGCCTATGGGGGGAGGGGACTAAATACAATGAGCAGTTCTTC.

The table lists this clonotype with a few counts. The chain employs TRBV12-3 or TRBV12-4 and TRBJ2-6, with D perhaps assigned TRBD1 or TRBD2 (5 bases each). Trimming removed 2 bases from V and 4 bases from J, with 15 bases in between. The CDR3 contains 17 residues. The CDR3 loop reads CASSLPGGQVGANVLTF. CDR3 nucleotide sequence: TGTGCCAGCAGTTTACCTGGGGGTCAGGTGGGGGCCAACGTCCTGACTTTC.

The V call is TRBV6-1, the J call TRBJ2-1; 7 nucleotides match TRBD1. Losses at the gene ends were 8 bases for V and 4 bases for J; bases not matched to a gene: 14. Germline CDR1 MNHNS, CDR2 SASEGT. The CDR3 extends over 16 amino acids. CDR3 in DNA: TGTGCCAGCCGGCCAAGGGACAGTCGGACGTACAATGAGCAGTTCTTC. Its protein is CASRPRDSRTYNEQFF.

This clonotype was counted a few times. V gene TRBV4-2 combines with J gene TRBJ2-3, with 7 bases identical to TRBD2. Germline V gene sequence: CDR1 LGHNA, CDR2 YNFKEQ. This CDR3 contains 16 residues. After removal of 0 bases from V and 2 bases from J, the junction contained 5 bases not matched to a gene. The CDR3 DNA follows: TGTGCCAGCAGCCAAGATTGGCTAGCGGCCACAGATACGCAGTATTTT. Encoded protein: CASSQDWLAATDTQYF.

Only a few counts were recorded for this clonotype. The V gene is TRBV20-1, the J gene TRBJ2-1; 7 nucleotides match TRBD2. Trimming took 4 bases from V and 0 from J; bases not matched to a gene: 3. Germline assignment: CDR1 DFQATT and CDR2 SNEGSKA (reference sequence). CDR3 length: 14 residues. CDR3 coding DNA: TGCAGTGCTACCAGCGGGGCCTCCTACAATGAGCAGTTCTTC. This translates into CSATSGASYNEQFF.

The chain recombines TRBV20-1 with TRBJ2-5, with D possibly matching TRBD2 (5 bases). This CDR3 spans 14 amino acids. Germline V lookup: CDR1 DFQATT, CDR2 SNEGSKA (reference sequence). The DNA of the CDR3 is TGCTCCTGCGTTAAGGCGGGCCGAAAAGAGACCCAGTACTTC. As protein: CSCVKAGRKETQYF.

The rearrangement links TRBV12-3 or TRBV12-4 to TRBJ1-6, with unresolved D. The CDR3 consists of 15 residues. V lost 2 bases, J lost 9 bases, and 14 bases lay in between. The CDR3 is CASSLRPMVGSPLHF. The DNA for the CDR3 is TGTGCCAGCAGTTTAAGGCCAATGGTGGGTTCACCCCTCCACTTT.

The DNA of the CDR3 is TGTGCCAGCAGCTCCGGACGCAGGCCAAACACCATATATTTT. Translating gives CASSSGRRPNTIYF. The rearrangement joins TRBV11-2 to TRBJ1-3, with D hard to call. V was clipped by 4 bases and J by 6 bases, with 13 bases between them. CDR1 is SGHAT and CDR2 is FQNNGV in the germline V gene. The CDR3 runs to 14 residues.

This chain links TRBV12-3 or TRBV12-4 with TRBJ2-7; D gene unclear. The CDR3 consists of 12 residues. V was clipped by 6 bases and J by 0 bases, with 6 bases between them. The CDR3, as DNA: TGTGCCAGCAGCTACCACTCCTACGAGCAGTACTTC. Its protein is CASSYHSYEQYF.

V gene TRBV7-9 combines with J gene TRBJ2-2; D unclear. The CDR3 spans 11 residues. Looked up from germline, CDR1 is SEHNR and CDR2 is FQNEAQ (reference sequence). Trimming left V 7 bases short and J 7 bases short, with 7 bases between. CDR3 sequence (DNA): TGTGCCAGCACGGGCGGCGGGGAGCTGTTTTTT. This sequence encodes CASTGGGELFF.

This clonotype was detected a few times. V gene TRBV20-1 combines with J gene TRBJ2-7, with D perhaps matching TRBD1 or TRBD2 (5 bases each). Looked up from germline, CDR1 is DFQATT and CDR2 is SNEGSKA (reference sequence). The CDR3 loop spans 14 amino acids. CDR3 loop: CSYQRGSASYEQYF. For the CDR3, the DNA is TGCAGCTACCAAAGGGGTAGCGCATCCTACGAGCAGTACTTC.

The rearrangement joins TRBV14 to TRBJ2-1; a weak D match, TRBD1 (6 bases). V was pared by 0 bases and J by 0 bases, with 12 bases between. Germline V gene sequence: CDR1 SGHDN, CDR2 FVKESK. The CDR3 consists of 17 residues. This CDR3 reads CASSQEGTGFSYNEQFF. The CDR3 coding sequence is TGTGCCAGCAGCCAAGAGGGTACAGGGTTCTCCTACAATGAGCAGTTCTTC. Filled out from reference TRBV14 and TRBJ2-1, the complete variable domain reads EAGVTQFPSHSVIEKGQTVTLRCDPISGHDNLYWYRRVMGKEIKFLLHFVKESKQDESGMPNNRFLAERTGGTYSTLKVQPAELEDSGVYFCASSQEGTGFSYNEQFFGPGTRLTVL.

V and J are TRBV4-3 and TRBJ2-7; either TRBD1 or TRBD2 may fit D (5 bases each). CDR3 size: 15 residues. With 1 base removed from V and 0 bases from J, the gap between germline ends came to 10 bases. Per germline, CDR1 LGHNA and CDR2 YSLEER. CDR3 in amino acids: CASSQVWGTSYEQYF. Written as DNA, the CDR3 is TGCGCCAGCAGCCAAGTATGGGGGACCTCCTACGAGCAGTACTTC.

This clonotype was counted a few times. The V call is TRBV5-1, the J call TRBJ2-7; D possibly corresponds to TRBD1 (6 bases). Germline loops: CDR1 SGHRS, CDR2 YFSETQ. CDR3 size: 13 residues. Trimming took off 3 bases at V and 2 bases at J, with 9 bases between the two ends. CDR3 residues: CASSWDIPYEQYF. The CDR3 bases are TGCGCCAGCAGCTGGGACATCCCCTACGAGCAGTACTTC.

The chain links TRBV28 to TRBJ2-2; 7 bases agree with TRBD2. The CDR3 consists of 15 residues. From germline, CDR1 is MDHEN and CDR2 SYDVKM. V was clipped by 1 base and J by 4 bases; unmatched bases: 3. The CDR3 here is CASSLSRTSTGELFF. CDR3 in DNA: TGTGCCAGCAGTTTATCGAGGACTAGCACCGGGGAGCTGTTTTTT.

This clonotype was picked up a small number of times. The chain couples TRBV4-3 to TRBJ1-2, with D unresolved. V lost 0 bases to trimming and J lost 1 base, with 9 bases between them. The V gene's germline CDR1 is LGHNA and CDR2 YSLEER. The CDR3 sequence is 15 residues long. CDR3 nucleotide sequence: TGCGCCAGCAGCCAAGATGGGCAGTTTAACTATGGCTACACCTTC. This sequence encodes CASSQDGQFNYGYTF.

This clonotype showed up just a few times. J is TRBJ2-3 and V is TRBV2; maybe TRBD2 (6 bases). Germline V gene data show CDR1 as SNHLY and CDR2 as FYNNEI. This CDR3 is 18 amino acids long. V gave up 3 bases and J gave up 4 bases, with 23 bases separating them. In DNA, the CDR3 is TGTGCCAGCAGTGATTTATGGGTTCGGAGGGCCGGGTCAGATACGCAGTATTTT. Translation: CASSDLWVRRAGSDTQYF.